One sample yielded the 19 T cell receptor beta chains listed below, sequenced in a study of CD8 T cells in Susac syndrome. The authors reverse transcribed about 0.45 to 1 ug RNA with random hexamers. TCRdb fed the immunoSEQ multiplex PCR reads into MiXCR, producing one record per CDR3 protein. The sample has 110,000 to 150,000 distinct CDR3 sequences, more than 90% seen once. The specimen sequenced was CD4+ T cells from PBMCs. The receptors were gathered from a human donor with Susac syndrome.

The CDR3 region is CASSFADSYEQYF. For the CDR3, the DNA is TGTGCCAGCAGTTTTGCGGACTCCTACGAGCAGTACTTC. V usage is TRBV12-3 or TRBV12-4 and J usage is TRBJ2-7; D unclear. CDR3 size: 13 residues. Between the trimmed V and J ends, which lost 3 bases and 0 bases, there was a span of 6 bases.

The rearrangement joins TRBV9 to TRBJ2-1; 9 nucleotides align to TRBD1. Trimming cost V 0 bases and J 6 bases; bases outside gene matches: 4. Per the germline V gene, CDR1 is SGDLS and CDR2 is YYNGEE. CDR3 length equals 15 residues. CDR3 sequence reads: CASSVDRGPANEQFF. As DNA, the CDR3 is TGTGCCAGCAGCGTAGACAGGGGGCCGGCCAATGAGCAGTTCTTC.

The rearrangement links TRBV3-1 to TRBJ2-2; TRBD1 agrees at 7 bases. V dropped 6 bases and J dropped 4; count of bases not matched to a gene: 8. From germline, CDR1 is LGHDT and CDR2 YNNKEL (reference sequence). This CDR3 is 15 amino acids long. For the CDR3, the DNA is TGTGCCAGCAGTCTACCGGGACAGAGCACCGGGGAGCTGTTTTTT. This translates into CASSLPGQSTGELFF.

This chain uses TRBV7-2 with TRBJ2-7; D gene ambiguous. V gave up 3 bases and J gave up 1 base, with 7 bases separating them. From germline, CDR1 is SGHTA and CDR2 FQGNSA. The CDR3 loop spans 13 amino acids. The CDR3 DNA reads TGTGCCAGCAGCTTGACGGAATCCTACGAGCAGTACTTC. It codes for CASSLTESYEQYF. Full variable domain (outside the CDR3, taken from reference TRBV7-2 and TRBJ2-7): GAGVSQSPSNKVTEKGKDVELRCDPISGHTALYWYRQSLGQGLEFLIYFQGNSAPDKSGLPSDRFSAERTGGSVSTLTIQRTQQEDSAVYLCASSLTESYEQYFGPGTRLTVT.

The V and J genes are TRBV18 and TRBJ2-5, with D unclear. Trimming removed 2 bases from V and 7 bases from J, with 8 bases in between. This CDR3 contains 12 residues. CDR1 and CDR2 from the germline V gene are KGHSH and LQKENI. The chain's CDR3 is CASSPNRGTQYF. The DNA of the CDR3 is TGTGCCAGCTCACCAAACAGAGGGACCCAGTACTTC.

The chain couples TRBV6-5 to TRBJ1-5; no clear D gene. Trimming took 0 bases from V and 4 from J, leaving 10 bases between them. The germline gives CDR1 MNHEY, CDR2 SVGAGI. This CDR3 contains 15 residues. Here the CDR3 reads CASSYSPGINQPQHF. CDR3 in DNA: TGTGCCAGCAGTTACTCGCCGGGAATTAATCAGCCCCAGCATTTT.

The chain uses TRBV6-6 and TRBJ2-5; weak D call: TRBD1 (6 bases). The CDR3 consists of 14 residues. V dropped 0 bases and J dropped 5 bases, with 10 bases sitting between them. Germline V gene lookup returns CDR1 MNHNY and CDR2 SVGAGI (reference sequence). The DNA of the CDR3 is TGTGCCAGCAGTTACTCGAACAGGGAGGAGACCCAGTACTTC. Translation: CASSYSNREETQYF.

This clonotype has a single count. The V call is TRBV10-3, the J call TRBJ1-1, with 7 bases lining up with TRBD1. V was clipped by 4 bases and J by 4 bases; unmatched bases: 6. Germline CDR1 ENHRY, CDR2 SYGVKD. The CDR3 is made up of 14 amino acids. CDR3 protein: CAISATGVGTEAFF. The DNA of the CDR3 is TGTGCCATCAGTGCTACAGGGGTCGGCACTGAAGCTTTCTTT.

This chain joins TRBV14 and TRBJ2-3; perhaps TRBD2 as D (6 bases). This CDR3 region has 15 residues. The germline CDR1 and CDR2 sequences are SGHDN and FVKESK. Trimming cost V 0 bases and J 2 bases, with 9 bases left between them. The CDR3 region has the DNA TGTGCCAGCAGCCAAGAGGGACTCCCCACAGATACGCAGTATTTT. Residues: CASSQEGLPTDTQYF.

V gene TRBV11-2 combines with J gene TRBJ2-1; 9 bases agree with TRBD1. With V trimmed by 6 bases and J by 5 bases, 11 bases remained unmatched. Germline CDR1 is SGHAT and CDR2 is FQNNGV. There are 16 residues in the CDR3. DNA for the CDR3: TGTGCCAGCAGACGACCGGGACAGGGCACCCACAATGAGCAGTTCTTC. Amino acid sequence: CASRRPGQGTHNEQFF.

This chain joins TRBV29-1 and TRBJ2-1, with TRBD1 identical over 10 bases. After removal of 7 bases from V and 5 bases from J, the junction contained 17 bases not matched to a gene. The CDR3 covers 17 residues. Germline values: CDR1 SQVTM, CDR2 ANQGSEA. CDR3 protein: CSGTPPGQGTGDNEQFF. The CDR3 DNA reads TGCAGCGGCACACCTCCGGGACAGGGGACGGGGGACAATGAGCAGTTCTTC.

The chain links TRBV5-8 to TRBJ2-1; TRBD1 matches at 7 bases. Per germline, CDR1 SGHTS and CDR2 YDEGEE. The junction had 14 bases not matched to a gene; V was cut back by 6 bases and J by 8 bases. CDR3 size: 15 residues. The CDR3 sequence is CASKTGSWYVDEQFF. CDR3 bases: TGTGCCAGCAAGACAGGGTCGTGGTACGTGGATGAGCAGTTCTTC.

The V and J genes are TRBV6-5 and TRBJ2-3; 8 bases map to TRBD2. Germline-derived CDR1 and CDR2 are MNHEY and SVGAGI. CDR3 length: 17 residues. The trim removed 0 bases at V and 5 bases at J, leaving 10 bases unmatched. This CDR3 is CASSYSLGVGRGDTQYF. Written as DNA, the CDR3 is TGTGCCAGCAGTTACTCACTCGGAGTCGGGAGGGGAGATACGCAGTATTTT.

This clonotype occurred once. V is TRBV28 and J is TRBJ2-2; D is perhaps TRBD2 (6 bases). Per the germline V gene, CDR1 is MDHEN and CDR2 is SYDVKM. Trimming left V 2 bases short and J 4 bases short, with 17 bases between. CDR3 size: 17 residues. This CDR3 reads CASSLVPGEAVTGELFF. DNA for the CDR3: TGTGCCAGCAGTTTAGTCCCTGGGGAGGCGGTCACCGGGGAGCTGTTTTTT.

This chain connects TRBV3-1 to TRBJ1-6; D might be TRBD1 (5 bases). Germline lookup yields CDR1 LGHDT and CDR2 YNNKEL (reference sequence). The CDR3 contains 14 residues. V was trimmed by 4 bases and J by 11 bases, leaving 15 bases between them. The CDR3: CASSRERGVAPLHF. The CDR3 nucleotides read TGTGCCAGCAGCCGTGAGAGAGGGGTAGCACCCCTCCACTTT.

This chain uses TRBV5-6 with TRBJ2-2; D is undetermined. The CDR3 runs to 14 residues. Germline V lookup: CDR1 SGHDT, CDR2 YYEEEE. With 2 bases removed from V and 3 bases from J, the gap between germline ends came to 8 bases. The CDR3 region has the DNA TGTGCCAGCAGCTTTGTATCGGACACCGGGGAGCTGTTTTTT. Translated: CASSFVSDTGELFF.

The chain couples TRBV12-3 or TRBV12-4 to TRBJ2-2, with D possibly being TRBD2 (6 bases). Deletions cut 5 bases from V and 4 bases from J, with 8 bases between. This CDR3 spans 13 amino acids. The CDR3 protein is CASSPGLTGELFF. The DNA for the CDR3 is TGTGCCAGCAGTCCGGGACTCACCGGGGAGCTGTTTTTT.

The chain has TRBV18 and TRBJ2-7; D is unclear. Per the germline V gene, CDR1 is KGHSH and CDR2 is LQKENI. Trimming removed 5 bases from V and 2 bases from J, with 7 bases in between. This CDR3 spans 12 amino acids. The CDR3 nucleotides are TGTGCCAGCTCAGGGTCGGCCTACGAGCAGTACTTC. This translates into CASSGSAYEQYF.

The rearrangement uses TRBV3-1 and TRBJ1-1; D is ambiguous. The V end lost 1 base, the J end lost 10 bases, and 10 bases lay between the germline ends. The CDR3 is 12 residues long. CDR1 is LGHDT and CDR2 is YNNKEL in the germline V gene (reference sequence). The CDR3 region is CASSQGEGRAFF. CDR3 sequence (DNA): TGTGCCAGCAGCCAAGGTGAAGGGAGAGCTTTCTTT. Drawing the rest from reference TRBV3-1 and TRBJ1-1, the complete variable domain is DTAVSQTPKYLVTQMGNDKSIKCEQNLGHDTMYWYKQDSKKFLKIMFSYNNKELIINETVPNRFSPKSPDKAHLNLHINSLELGDSAVYFCASSQGEGRAFFGQGTRLTVV.